This T cell receptor (beta chain) was observed in a study of blood T cell repertoires in COVID-19. Assay: immunoSEQ multiplex PCR; the TCRdb copy retains only in-frame clones and omits some. The sample lists around 250,000 clones, around four fifths occurring once. The trim removed 6 bases at V and 0 bases at J, leaving 4 bases unmatched. CDR1 and CDR2 from the germline V gene are MNHEY and SVGAGI. This CDR3 has 14 amino acids. Specimen: peripheral blood. The TCR originated in a man older than 75 with acute or convalescent COVID-19. This chain links TRBV6-5 with TRBJ1-1, with TRBD1 identical over 7 bases. The CDR3 loop is CASRPGTVNTEAFF. CDR3 sequence (DNA): TGTGCCAGCAGACCCGGGACAGTGAACACTGAAGCTTTCTTT.